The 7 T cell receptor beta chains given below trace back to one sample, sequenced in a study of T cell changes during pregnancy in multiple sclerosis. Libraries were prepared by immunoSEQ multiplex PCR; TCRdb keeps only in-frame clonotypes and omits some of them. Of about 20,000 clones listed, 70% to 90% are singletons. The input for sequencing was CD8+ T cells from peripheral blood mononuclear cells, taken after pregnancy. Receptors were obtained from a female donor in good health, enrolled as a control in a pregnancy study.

CDR3 in DNA: TGTGCCAGTAGTATAGCAGGGGATGTCGAAAAACTGTTTTTT. Its protein is CASSIAGDVEKLFF. The chain recombines TRBV19 with TRBJ1-4; possibly TRBD1 for D (6 bases). CDR3 length: 14 residues. CDR1 is LNHDA and CDR2 is SQIVND in the germline V gene (reference sequence). Trimming removed 1 base at V and 8 bases at J, with 11 bases between.

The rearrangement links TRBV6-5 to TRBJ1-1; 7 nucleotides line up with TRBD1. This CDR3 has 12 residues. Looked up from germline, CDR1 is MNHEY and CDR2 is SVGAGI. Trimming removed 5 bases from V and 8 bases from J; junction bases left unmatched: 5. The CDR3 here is CASSPGGPEAFF. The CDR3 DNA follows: TGTGCCAGCAGTCCAGGGGGGCCCGAAGCTTTCTTT.

CDR3 sequence (DNA): TGCGCCAGCAGCCCTTCCGAGGCAGGGAGGGGGTCCAATCAGCCCCAGCATTTT. Translated, it gives CASSPSEAGRGSNQPQHF. The J gene is TRBJ1-5, the V gene TRBV4-1; a possible D gene is TRBD1 (6 bases). Germline CDR1 and CDR2: MGHRA and YSYEKL. Deletions cut 4 bases from V and 3 bases from J, with 22 bases between. This CDR3 contains 18 residues.

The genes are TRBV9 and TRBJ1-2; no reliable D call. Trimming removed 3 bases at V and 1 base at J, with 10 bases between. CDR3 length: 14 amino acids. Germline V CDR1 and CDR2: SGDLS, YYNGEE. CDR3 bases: TGTGCCAGCAGCGGGACGAGGGTTAACTATGGCTACACCTTC. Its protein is CASSGTRVNYGYTF. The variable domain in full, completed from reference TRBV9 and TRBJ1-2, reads DSGVTQTPKHLITATGQRVTLRCSPRSGDLSVYWYQQSLDQGLQFLIQYYNGEERAKGNILERFSAQQFPDLHSELNLSSLELGDSALYFCASSGTRVNYGYTFGSGTRLTVV.

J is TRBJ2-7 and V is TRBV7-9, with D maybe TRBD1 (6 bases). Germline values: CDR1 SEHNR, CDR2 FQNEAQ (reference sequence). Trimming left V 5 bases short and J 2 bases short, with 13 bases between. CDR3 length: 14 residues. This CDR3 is CASSQRDNPYEQYF. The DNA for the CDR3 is TGTGCCAGCAGCCAACGGGACAACCCCTACGAGCAGTACTTC.

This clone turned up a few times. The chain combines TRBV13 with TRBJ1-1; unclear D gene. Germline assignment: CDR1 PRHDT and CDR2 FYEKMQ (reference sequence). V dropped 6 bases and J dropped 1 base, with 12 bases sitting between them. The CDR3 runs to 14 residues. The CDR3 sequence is CASRPQRGNTEAFF. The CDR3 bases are TGTGCCAGCAGACCTCAACGGGGGAACACTGAAGCTTTCTTT.

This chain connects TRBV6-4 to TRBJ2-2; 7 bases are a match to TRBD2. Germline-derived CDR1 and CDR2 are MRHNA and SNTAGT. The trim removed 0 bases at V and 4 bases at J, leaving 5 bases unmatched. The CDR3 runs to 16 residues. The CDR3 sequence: CASSDSAGKPTGELFF. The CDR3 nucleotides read TGTGCCAGCAGTGACTCAGCGGGGAAGCCCACCGGGGAGCTGTTTTTT.